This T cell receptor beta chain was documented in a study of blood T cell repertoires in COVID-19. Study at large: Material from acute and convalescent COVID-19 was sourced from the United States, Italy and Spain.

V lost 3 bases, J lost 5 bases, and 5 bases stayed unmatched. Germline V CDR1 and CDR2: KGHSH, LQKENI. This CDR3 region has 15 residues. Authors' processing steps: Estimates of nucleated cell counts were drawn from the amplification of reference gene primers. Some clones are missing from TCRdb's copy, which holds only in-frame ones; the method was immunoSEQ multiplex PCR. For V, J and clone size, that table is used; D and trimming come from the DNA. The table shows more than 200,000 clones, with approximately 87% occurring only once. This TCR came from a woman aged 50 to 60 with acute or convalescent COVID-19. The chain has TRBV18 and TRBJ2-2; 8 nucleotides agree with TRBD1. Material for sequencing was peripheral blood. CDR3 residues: CASSPTGVGTGELFF. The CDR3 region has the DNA TGTGCCAGCTCACCGACAGGGGTCGGGACCGGGGAGCTGTTTTTT.